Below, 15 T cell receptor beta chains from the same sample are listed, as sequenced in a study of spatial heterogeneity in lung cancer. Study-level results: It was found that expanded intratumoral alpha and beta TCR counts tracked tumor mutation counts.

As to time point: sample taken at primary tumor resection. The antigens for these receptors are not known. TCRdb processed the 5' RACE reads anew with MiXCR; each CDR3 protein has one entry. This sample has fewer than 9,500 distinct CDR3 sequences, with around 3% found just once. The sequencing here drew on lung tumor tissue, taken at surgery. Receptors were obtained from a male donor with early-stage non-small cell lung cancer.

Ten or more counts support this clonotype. CDR3 residues: CASSLGIGTDTQYF. CDR3 DNA: TGTGCCAGCAGTTTAGGTATCGGCACAGATACGCAGTATTTT. The chain employs TRBV28 and TRBJ2-3; D unclear. Germline CDR1 reads MDHEN; CDR2 reads SYDVKM. Trimming stripped 2 bases from V and 1 base from J, with 7 bases between. The CDR3 contains 14 residues.

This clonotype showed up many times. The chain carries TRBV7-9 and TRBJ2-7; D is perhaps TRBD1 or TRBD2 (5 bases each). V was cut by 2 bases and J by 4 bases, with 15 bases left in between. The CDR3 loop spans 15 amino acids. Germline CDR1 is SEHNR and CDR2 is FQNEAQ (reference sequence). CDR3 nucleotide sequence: TGTGCCAGCAGCTTACCGAGGGGCCTCACGTACGAGCAGTACTTC. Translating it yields CASSLPRGLTYEQYF. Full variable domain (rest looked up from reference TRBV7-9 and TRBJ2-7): DTGVSQNPRHKITKRGQNVTFRCDPISEHNRLYWYRQTLGQGPEFLTYFQNEAQLEKSRLLSDRFSAERPKGSFSTLEIQRTEQGDSAMYLCASSLPRGLTYEQYFGPGTRLTVT.

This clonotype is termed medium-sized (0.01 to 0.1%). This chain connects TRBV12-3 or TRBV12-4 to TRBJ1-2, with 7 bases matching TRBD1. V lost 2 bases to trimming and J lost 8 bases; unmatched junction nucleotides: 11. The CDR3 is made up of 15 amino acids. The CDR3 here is CASSLTLTGEDGYTF. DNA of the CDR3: TGTGCCAGCAGTTTAACACTTACAGGGGAGGACGGCTACACCTTC.

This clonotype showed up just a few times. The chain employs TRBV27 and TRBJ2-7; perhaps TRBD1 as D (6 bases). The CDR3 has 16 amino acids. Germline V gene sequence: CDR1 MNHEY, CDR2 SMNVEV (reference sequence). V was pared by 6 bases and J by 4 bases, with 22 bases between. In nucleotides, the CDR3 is TGTGCCAGCAGCCTACGGACAGATCGGTCCCAATACGAGCAGTACTTC. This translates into CASSLRTDRSQYEQYF.

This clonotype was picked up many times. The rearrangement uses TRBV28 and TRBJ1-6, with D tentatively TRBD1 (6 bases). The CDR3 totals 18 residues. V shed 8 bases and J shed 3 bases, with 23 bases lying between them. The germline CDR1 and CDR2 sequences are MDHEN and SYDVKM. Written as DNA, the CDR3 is TGTGCCAGCCGGGAGCAGGTTAGGGGGATCCTCTATAATTCACCCCTCCACTTT. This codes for CASREQVRGILYNSPLHF.

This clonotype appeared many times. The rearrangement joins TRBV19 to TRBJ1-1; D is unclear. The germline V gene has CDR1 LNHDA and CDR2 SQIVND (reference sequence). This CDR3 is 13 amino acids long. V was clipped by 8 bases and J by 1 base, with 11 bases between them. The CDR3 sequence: CASAGYPNTEAFF. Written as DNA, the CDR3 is TGTGCCAGTGCGGGGTACCCGAACACTGAAGCTTTCTTT.

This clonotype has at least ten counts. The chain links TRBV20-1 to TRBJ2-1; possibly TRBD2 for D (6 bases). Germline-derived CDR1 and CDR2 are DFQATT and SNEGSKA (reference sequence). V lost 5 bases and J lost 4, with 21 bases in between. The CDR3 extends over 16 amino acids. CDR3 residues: CSASPGAVAGYNEQFF. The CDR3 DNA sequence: TGCAGTGCTTCCCCCGGGGCTGTGGCGGGATACAATGAGCAGTTCTTC.

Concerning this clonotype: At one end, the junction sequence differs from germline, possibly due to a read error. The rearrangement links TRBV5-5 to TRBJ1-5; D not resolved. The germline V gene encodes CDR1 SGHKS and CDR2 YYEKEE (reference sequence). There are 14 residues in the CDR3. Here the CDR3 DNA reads TGTGTCAGCAGCTCAGGATTCGGCAATCAGCCCCGGCATTTT. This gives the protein CVSSSGFGNQPRHF. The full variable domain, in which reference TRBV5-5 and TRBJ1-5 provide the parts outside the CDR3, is DAGVTQSPTHLIKTRGQQVTLRCSPISGHKSVSWYQQVLGQGPQFIFQYYEKEERGRGNFPDRFSARQFPNYSSELNVNALLLGDSALYLCVSSSGFGNQPRHFGDGTRLSIL.

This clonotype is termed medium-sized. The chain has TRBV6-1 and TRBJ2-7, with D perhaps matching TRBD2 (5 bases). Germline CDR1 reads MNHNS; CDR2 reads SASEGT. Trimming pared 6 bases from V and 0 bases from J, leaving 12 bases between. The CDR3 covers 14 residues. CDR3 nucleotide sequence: TGTGCCAGCAGGGACCTGGGGAGCTCCTACGAGCAGTACTTC. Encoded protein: CASRDLGSSYEQYF.

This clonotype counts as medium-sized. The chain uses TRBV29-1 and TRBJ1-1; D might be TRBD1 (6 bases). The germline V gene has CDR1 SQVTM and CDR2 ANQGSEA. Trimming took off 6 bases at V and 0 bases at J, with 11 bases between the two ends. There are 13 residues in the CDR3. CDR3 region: CSVHRALNTEAFF. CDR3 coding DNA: TGCAGCGTCCACAGGGCGCTGAACACTGAAGCTTTCTTT.

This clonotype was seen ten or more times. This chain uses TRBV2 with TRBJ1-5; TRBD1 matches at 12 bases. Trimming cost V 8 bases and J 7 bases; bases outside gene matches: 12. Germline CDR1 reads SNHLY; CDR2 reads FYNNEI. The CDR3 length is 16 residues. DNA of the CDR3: TGTGCCAGCTACGGGACAGGGGGCGCACGGGGACAGCCCCAGCATTTT. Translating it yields CASYGTGGARGQPQHF.

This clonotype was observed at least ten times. The CDR3 DNA follows: TGCAGTGCTAGAGAAGTTAGCAATCAGCCCCAGCATTTT. This encodes CSAREVSNQPQHF. V gene TRBV20-1 combines with J gene TRBJ1-5; D is unclear. V was clipped by 0 bases and J by 0 bases, with 3 bases between them. In germline, CDR1 is DFQATT, CDR2 SNEGSKA (reference sequence). The CDR3 contains 13 residues.

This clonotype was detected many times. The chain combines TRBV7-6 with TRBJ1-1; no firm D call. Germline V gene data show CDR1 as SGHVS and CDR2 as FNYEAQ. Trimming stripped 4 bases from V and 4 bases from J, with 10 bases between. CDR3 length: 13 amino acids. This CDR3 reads CASSSNEATEAFF. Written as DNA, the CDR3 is TGTGCCAGCAGCTCGAATGAAGCCACTGAAGCTTTCTTT.

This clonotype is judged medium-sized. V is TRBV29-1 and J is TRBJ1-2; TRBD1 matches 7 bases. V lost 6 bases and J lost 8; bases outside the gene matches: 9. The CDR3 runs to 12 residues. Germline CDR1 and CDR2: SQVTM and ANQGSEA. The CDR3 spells CSVGSTGVGYTF. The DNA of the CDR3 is TGCAGCGTGGGGTCTACAGGGGTCGGCTACACCTTC.

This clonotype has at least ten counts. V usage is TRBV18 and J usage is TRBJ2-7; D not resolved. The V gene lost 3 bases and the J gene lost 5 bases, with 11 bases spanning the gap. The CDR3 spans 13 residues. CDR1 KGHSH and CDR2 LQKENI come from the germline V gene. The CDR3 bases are TGTGCCAGCTCACCTTCAGAATTGAACGAGCAGTACTTC. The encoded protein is CASSPSELNEQYF.